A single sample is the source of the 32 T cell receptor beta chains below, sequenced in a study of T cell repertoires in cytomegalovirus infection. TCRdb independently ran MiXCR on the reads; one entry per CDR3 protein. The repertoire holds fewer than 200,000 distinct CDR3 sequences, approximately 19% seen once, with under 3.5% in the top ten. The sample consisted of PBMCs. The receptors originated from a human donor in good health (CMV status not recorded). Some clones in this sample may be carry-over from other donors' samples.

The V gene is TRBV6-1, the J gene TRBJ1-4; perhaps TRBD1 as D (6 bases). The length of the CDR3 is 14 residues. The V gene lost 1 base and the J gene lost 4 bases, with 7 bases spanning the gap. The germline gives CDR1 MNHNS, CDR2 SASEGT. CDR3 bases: TGTGCCAGCAGTGAAGGAGGGGGTAATGAAAAACTGTTTTTT. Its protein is CASSEGGGNEKLFF.

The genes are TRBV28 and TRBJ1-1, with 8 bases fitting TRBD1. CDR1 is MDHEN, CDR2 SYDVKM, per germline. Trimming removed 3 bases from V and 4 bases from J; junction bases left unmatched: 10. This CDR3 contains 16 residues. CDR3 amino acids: CASSFRTGKVGTEAFF. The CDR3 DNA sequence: TGTGCCAGCAGTTTCCGGACAGGGAAGGTCGGCACTGAAGCTTTCTTT.

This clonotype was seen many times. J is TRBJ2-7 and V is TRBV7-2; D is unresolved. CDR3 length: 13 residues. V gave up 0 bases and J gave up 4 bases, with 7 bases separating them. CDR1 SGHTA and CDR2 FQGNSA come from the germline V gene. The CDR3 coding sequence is TGTGCCAGCAGCTTAGCACCGCAGTACGAGCAGTACTTC. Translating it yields CASSLAPQYEQYF.

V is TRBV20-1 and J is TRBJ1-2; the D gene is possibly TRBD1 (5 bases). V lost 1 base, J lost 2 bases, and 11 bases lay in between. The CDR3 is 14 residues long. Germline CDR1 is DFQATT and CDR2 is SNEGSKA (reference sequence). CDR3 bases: TGCAGTGCTAGAGGGGGCTTGGAAAACTATGGCTACACCTTC. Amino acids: CSARGGLENYGYTF.

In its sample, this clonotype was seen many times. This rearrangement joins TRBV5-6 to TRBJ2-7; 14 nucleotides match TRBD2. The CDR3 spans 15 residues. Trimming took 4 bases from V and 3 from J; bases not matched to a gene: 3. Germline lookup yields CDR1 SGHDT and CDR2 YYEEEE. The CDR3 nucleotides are TGTGCCAGCAGCCCGGGACTAGCGGGAGACTACGAGCAGTACTTC. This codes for CASSPGLAGDYEQYF.

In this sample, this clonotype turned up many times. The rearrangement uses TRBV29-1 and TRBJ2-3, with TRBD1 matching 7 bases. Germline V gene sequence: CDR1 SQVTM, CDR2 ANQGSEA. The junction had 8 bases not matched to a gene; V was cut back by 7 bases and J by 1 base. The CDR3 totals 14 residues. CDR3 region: CSGQTGSGTDTQYF. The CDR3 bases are TGCAGCGGACAGACAGGGAGTGGCACAGATACGCAGTATTTT.

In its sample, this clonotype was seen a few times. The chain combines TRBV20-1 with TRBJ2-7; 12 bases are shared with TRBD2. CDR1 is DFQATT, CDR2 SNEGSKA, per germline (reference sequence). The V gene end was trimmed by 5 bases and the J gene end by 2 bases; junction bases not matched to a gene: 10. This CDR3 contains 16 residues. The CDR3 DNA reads TGCAGTGCTCCACTAGCGGGGGGACCCGGTGCCTACGAGCAGTACTTC. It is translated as CSAPLAGGPGAYEQYF.

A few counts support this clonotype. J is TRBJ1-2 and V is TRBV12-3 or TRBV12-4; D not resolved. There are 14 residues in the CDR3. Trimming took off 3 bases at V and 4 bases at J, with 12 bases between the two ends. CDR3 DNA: TGTGCCAGCAGTTTGGGAGCGGCGGGCTATGGCTACACCTTC. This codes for CASSLGAAGYGYTF.

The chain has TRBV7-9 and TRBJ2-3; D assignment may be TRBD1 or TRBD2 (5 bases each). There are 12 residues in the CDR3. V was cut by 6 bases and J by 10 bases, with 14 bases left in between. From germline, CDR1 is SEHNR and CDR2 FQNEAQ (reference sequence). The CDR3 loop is CASSQEGRAQYF. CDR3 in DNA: TGTGCCAGCAGTCAAGAGGGGCGGGCGCAGTATTTT.

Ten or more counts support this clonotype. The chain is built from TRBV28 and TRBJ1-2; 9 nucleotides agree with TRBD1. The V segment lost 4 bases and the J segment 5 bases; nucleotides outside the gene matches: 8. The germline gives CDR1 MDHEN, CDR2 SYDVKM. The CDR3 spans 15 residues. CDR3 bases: TGTGCCAGCAGTTACCTGGACAGGGGAACTTATGGCTACACCTTC. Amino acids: CASSYLDRGTYGYTF.

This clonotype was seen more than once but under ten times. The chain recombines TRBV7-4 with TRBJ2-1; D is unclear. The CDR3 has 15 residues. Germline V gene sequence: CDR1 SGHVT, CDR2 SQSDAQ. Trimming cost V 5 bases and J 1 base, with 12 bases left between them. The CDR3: CASSVGQVSYNEQFF. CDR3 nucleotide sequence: TGTGCCAGCAGCGTCGGGCAGGTGTCCTACAATGAGCAGTTCTTC.

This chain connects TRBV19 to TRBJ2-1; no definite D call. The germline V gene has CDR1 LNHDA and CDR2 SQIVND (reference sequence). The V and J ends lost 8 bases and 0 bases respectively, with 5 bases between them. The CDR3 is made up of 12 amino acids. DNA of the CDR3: TGTGCCAGTGCCTCCTCCTACAATGAGCAGTTCTTC. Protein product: CASASSYNEQFF.

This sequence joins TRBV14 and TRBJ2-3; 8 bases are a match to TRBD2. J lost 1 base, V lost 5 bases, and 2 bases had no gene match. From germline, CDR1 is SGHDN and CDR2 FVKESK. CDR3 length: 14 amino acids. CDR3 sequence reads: CASSFGGGTDTQYF. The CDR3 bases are TGTGCCAGCAGCTTCGGGGGGGGCACAGATACGCAGTATTTT.

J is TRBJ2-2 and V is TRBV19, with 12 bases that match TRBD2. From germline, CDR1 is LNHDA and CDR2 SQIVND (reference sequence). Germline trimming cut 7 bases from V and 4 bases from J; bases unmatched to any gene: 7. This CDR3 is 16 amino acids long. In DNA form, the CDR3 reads TGTGCCAGTATTAGACTAGCGGGGGATACCACCGGGGAGCTGTTTTTT. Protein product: CASIRLAGDTTGELFF.

In nucleotides, the CDR3 is TGTGCCAGCAGTGAGACAGGGAGCTCCTACAATGAGCAGTTCTTC. It specifies CASSETGSSYNEQFF. This rearrangement joins TRBV6-1 to TRBJ2-1; the match to TRBD1 covers 7 bases. V dropped 3 bases and J dropped 0; count of bases not matched to a gene: 2. This CDR3 has 15 amino acids. Germline CDR1 and CDR2: MNHNS and SASEGT.

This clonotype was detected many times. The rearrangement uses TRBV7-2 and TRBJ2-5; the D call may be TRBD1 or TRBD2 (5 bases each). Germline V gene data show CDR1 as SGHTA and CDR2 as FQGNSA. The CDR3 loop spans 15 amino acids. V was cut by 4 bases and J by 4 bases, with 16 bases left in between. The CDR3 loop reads CASSYQQGPRETQYF. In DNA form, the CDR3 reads TGTGCCAGCAGCTATCAGCAGGGACCCCGAGAGACCCAGTACTTC.

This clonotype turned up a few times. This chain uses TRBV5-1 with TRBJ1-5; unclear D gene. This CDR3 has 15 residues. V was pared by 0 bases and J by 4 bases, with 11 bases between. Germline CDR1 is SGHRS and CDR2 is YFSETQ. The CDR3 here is CASSLDGPDNQPQHF. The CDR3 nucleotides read TGCGCCAGCAGCTTGGACGGGCCGGATAATCAGCCCCAGCATTTT.

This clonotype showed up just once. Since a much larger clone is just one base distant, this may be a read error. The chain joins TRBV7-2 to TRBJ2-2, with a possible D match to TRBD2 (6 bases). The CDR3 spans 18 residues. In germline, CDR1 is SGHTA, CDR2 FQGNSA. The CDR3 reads CASGLSPGVGKNTGELFF. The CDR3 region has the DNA TGTGCCAGCGGCTTATCCCCGGGAGTAGGCAAGAACACCGGGGAGCTGTTTTTT. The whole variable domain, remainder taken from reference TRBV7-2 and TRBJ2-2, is GAGVSQSPSNKVTEKGKDVELRCDPISGHTALYWYRQSLGQGLEFLIYFQGNSAPDKSGLPSDRFSAERTGGSVSTLTIQRTQQEDSAVYLCASGLSPGVGKNTGELFFGEGSRLTVL.

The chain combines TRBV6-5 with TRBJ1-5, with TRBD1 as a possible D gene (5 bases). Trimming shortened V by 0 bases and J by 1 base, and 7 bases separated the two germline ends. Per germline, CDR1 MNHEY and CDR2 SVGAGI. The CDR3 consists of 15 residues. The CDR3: CASSYSPGSNQPQHF. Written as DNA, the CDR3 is TGTGCCAGCAGTTACTCTCCAGGGAGCAATCAGCCCCAGCATTTT.

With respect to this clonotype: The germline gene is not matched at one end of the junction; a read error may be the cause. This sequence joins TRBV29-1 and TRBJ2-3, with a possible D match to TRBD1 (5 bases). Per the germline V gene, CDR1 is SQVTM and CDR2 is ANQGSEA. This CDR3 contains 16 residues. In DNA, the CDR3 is TGCAGCATTGAAGTGTTTGGACACAGCCCGGGAGATACGCAGTATTTT. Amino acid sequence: CSIEVFGHSPGDTQYF.

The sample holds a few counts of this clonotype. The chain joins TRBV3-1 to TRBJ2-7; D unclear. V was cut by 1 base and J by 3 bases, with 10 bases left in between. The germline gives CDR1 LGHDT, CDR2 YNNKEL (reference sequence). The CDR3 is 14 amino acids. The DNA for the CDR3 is TGTGCCAGCAGCCAAGGCTGGTATAGCTACGAGCAGTACTTC. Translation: CASSQGWYSYEQYF.

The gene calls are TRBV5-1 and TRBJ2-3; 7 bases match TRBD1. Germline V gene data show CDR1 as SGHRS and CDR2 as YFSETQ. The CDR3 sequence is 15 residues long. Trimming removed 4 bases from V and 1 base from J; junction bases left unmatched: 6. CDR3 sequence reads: CASSLTGTGTDTQYF. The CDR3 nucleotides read TGCGCCAGCAGCCTGACTGGGACAGGCACAGATACGCAGTATTTT. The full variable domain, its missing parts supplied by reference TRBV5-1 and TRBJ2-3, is KAGVTQTPRYLIKTRGQQVTLSCSPISGHRSVSWYQQTPGQGLQFLFEYFSETQRNKGNFPGRFSGRQFSNSRSEMNVSTLELGDSALYLCASSLTGTGTDTQYFGPGTRLTVL.

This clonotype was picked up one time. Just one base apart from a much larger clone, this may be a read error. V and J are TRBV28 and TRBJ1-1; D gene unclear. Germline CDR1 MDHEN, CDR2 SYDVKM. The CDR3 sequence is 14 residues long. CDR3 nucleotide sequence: TGTCCCAGCAGTCCTCATCGCAAAAACACTGAAGCTTTCTTT. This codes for CPSSPHRKNTEAFF.

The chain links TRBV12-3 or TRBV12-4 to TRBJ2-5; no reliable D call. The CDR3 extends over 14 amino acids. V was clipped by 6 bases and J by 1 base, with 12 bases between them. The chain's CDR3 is CASSRPGTQETQYF. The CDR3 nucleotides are TGTGCCAGCAGCCGGCCGGGCACCCAAGAGACCCAGTACTTC.

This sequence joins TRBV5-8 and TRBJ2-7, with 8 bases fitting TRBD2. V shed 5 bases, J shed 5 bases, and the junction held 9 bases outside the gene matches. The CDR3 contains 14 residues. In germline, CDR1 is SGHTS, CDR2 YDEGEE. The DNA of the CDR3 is TGTGCCAGCAGGATCCGGGAGGGGAAACACGAGCAGTACTTC. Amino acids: CASRIREGKHEQYF.

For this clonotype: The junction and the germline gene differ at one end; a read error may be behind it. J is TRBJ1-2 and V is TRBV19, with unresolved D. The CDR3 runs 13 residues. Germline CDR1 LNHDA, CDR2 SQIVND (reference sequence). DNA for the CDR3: TGTGCCAGTAGTATAACTACTAACTATGGATACTCCTTC. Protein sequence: CASSITTNYGYSF.

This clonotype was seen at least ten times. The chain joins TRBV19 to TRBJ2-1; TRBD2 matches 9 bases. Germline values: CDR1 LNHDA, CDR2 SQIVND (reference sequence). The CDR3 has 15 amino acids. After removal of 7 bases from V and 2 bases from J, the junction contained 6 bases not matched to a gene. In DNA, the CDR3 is TGTGCCAGTAAGGCTAGCGGGGCAACCTACAATGAGCAGTTCTTC. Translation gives CASKASGATYNEQFF. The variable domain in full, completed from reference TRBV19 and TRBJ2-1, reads DGGITQSPKYLFRKEGQNVTLSCEQNLNHDAMYWYRQDPGQGLRLIYYSQIVNDFQKGDIAEGYSVSREKKESFPLTVTSAQKNPTAFYLCASKASGATYNEQFFGPGTRLTVL.

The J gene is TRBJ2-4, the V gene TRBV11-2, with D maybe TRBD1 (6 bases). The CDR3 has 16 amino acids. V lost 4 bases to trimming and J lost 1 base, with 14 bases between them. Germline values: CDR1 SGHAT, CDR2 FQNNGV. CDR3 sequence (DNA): TGTGCCAGCAGCTCGACGACAGGTTGGGCCAAAAACATTCAGTACTTC. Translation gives CASSSTTGWAKNIQYF.

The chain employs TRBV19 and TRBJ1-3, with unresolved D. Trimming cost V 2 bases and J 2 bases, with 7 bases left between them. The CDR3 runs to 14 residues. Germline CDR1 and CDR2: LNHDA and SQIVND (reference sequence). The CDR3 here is CASSIRGTGNTIYF. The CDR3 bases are TGTGCCAGTAGTATAAGAGGGACTGGAAACACCATATATTTT.

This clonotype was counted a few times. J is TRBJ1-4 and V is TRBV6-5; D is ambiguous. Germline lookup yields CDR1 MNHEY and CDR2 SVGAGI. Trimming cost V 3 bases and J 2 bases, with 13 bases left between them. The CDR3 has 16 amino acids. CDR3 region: CASSYHLRSTNEKLFF. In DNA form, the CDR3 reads TGTGCCAGCAGTTATCATCTGAGGTCTACTAATGAAAAACTGTTTTTT.

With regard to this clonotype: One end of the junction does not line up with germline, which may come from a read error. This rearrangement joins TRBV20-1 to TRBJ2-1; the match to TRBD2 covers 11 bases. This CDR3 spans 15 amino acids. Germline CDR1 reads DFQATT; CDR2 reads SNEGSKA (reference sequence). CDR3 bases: TGCAGTGCTAGAACCGGGACTAGCGGATACAATCAGCAGTTCTTC. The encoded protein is CSARTGTSGYNQQFF.

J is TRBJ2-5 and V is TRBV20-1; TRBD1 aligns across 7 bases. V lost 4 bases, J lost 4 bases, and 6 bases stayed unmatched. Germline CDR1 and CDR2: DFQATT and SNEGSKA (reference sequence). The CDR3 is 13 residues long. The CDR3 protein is CSATGAGGETQYF. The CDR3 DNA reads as TGCAGTGCTACAGGGGCAGGGGGAGAGACCCAGTACTTC.